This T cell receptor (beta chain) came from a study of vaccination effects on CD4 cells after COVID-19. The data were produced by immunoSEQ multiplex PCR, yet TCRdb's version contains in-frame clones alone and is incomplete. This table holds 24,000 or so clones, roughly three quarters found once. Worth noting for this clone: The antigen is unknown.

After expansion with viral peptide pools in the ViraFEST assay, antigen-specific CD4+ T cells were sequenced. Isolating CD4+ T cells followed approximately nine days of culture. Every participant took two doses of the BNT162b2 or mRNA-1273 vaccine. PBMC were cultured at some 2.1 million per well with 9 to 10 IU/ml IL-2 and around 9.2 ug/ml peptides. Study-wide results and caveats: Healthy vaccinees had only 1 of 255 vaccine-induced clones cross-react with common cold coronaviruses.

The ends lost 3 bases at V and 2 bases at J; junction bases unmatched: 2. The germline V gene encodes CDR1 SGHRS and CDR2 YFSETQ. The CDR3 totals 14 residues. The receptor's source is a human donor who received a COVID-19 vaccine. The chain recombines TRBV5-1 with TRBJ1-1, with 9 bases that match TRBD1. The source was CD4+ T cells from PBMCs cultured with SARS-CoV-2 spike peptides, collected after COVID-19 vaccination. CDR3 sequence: CASSWDRANTEAFF. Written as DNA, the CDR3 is TGCGCCAGCAGCTGGGACAGGGCAAACACTGAAGCTTTCTTT.